This TCR beta chain was recorded in a study of cytomegalovirus exposure and HLA in healthy donors. Whole-study findings and limits: Cytomegalovirus-associated TCR beta chains were listed, numbering under 200.

The CDR3 has 15 amino acids. The ends were cut back, 4 bases at V and 4 bases at J, with 17 bases in the middle. Germline V CDR1 and CDR2: GTSNPN, SVGIG (reference sequence). Profiled with immunoSEQ multiplex PCR; TCRdb holds only in-frame clones, not every one. This repertoire shows over 250,000 clones, 80% to 90% found once; its top ten account for more than 0.8%. This clone was detected once. Its antigen is unknown. This TCR came from a woman aged 18-30 years in good health and CMV-seronegative. J is TRBJ1-3 and V is TRBV30; D is perhaps TRBD1 (6 bases). Sequenced: PBMCs. In nucleotides, the CDR3 is TGTGCCTGGACCGTAGGGGGGGGCGGAGGAAACACCATATATTTT. Translating gives CAWTVGGGGGNTIYF.